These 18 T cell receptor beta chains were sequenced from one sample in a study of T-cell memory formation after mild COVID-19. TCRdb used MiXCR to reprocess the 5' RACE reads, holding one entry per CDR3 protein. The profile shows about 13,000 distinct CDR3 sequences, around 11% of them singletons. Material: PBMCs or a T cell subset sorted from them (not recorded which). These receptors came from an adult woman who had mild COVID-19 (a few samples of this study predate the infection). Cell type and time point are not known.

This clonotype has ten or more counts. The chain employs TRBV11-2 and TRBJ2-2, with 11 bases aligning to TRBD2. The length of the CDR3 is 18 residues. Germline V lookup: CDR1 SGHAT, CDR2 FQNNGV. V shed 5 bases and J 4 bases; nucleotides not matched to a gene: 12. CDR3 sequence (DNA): TGTGCCAGCAGCCCCACCGAACTAGCGGGGGCGCCCACCGGGGAGCTGTTTTTT. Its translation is CASSPTELAGAPTGELFF.

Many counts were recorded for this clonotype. The CDR3 sequence: CASSQDRATRAKYF. CDR3 nucleotides: TGTGCCAGCAGCCAAGATAGGGCAACCCGGGCTAAGTACTTC. V and J are TRBV4-2 and TRBJ2-7; D gene uncertain. Germline V gives CDR1 LGHNA, CDR2 YNFKEQ. V was shortened by 0 bases and J by 11 bases, with 17 bases between the two germline ends. This CDR3 comprises 14 residues.

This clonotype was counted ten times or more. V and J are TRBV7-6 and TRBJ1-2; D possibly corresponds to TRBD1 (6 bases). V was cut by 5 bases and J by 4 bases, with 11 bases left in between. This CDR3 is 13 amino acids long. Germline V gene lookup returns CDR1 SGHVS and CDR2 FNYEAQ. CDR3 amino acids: CASSQTRGYGYTF. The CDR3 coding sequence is TGTGCCAGCAGCCAAACCAGGGGCTATGGCTACACCTTC.

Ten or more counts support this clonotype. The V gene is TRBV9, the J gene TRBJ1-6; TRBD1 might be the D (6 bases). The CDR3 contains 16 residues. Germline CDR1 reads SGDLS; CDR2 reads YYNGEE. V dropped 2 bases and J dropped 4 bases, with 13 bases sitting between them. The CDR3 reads CASSVAGTPYNSPLHF. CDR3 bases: TGTGCCAGCAGCGTGGCAGGGACACCTTATAATTCACCCCTCCACTTT.

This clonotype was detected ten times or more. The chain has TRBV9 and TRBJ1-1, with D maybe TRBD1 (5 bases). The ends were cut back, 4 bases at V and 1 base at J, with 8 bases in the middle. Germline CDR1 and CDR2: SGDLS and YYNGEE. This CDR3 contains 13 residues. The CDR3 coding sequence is TGTGCCAGCAGCCGTGGGGGGAACACTGAAGCTTTCTTT. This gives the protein CASSRGGNTEAFF.

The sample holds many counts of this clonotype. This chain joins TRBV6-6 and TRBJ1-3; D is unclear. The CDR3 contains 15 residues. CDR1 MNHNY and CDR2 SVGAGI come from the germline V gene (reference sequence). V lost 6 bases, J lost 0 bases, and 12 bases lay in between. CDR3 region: CASRESTLSGNTIYF. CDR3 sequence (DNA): TGTGCCAGCAGGGAGAGCACTCTCTCTGGAAACACCATATATTTT.

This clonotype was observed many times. This chain's CDR3 is CASSLGWDRGYEQYF. As DNA, the CDR3 is TGTGCCAGCAGCTTGGGTTGGGACAGGGGCTACGAGCAGTACTTC. The chain recombines TRBV7-9 with TRBJ2-7; 10 bases fit TRBD1. Germline-derived CDR1 and CDR2 are SEHNR and FQNEAQ (reference sequence). The V segment lost 3 bases and the J segment 3 bases; nucleotides outside the gene matches: 5. CDR3 length: 15 residues.

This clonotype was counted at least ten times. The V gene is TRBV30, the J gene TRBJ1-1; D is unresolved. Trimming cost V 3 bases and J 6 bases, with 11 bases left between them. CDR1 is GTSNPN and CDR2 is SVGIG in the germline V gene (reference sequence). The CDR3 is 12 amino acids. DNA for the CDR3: TGTGCCTGGAGCGGACCGAGAGCTGAAGCTTTCTTT. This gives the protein CAWSGPRAEAFF.

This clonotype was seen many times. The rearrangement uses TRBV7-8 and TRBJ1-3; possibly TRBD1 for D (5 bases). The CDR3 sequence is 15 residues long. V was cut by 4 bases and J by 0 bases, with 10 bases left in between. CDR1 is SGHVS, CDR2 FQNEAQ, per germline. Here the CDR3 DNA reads TGTGCCAGCAGCTCCGACAGATCCTCTGGAAACACCATATATTTT. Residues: CASSSDRSSGNTIYF.

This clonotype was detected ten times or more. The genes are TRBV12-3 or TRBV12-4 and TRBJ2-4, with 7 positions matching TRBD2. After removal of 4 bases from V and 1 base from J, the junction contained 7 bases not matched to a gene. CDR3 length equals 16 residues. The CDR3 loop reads CASSSHGLDAKNIQYF. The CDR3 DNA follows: TGTGCCAGCAGTTCGCACGGACTAGACGCCAAAAACATTCAGTACTTC.

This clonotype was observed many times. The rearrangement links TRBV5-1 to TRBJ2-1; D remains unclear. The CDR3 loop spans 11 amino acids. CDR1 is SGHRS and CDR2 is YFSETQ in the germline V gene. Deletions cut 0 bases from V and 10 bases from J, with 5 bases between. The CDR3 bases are TGCGCCAGCAGCTTGGACTCCGAGCAGTTCTTC. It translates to CASSLDSEQFF. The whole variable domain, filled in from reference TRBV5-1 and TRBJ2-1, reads KAGVTQTPRYLIKTRGQQVTLSCSPISGHRSVSWYQQTPGQGLQFLFEYFSETQRNKGNFPGRFSGRQFSNSRSEMNVSTLELGDSALYLCASSLDSEQFFGPGTRLTVL.

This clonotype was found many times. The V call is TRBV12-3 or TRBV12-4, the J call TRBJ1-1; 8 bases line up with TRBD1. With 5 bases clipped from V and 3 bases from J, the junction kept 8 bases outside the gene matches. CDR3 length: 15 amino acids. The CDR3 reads CASSPRQGRDTEAFF. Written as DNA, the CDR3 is TGTGCCAGCAGTCCCCGACAGGGGCGGGACACTGAAGCTTTCTTT.

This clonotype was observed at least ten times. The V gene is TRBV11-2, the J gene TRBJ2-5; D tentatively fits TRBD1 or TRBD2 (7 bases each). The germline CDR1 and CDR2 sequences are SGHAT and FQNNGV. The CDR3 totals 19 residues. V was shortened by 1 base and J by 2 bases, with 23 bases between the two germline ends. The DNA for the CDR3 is TGTGCCAGCAGCTTAGCGGAAGGGGGCTTGTGGCGGGAGCAAGAGACCCAGTACTTC. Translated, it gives CASSLAEGGLWREQETQYF.

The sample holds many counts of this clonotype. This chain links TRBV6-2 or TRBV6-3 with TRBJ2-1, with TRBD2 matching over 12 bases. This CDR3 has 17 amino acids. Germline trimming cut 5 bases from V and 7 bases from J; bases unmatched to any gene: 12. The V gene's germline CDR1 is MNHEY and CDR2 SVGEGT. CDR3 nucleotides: TGTGCCAGCAGTCATTATACTCGCGGGACTAGCGGGAATGAGCAGTTCTTC. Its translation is CASSHYTRGTSGNEQFF.

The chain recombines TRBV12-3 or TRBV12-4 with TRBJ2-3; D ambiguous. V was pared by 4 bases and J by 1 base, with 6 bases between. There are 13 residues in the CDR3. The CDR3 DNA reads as TGTGCCAGCAGTTCTGGCGGCACAGATACGCAGTATTTT. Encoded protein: CASSSGGTDTQYF.

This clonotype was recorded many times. The CDR3 DNA reads TGCGCCAGCAGCCAAGAGACAGCTTCCACCGGGGAGCTGTTTTTT. It specifies CASSQETASTGELFF. The chain couples TRBV4-3 to TRBJ2-2; D possibly corresponds to TRBD1 (5 bases). Germline CDR1 reads LGHNA; CDR2 reads YSLEER. Trimming stripped 0 bases from V and 4 bases from J, with 9 bases between. The CDR3 runs to 15 residues.

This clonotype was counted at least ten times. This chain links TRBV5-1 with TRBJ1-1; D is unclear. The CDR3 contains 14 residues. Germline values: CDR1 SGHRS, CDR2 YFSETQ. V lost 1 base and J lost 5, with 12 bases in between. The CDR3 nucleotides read TGCGCCAGCAGCTTGATTGGCCCGAGTACTGAAGCTTTCTTT. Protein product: CASSLIGPSTEAFF.

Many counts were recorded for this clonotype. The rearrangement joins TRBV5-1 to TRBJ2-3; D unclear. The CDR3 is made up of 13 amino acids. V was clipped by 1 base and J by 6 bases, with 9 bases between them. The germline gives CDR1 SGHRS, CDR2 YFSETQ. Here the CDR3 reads CASSLIPRDTQYF. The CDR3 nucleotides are TGCGCCAGCAGCTTGATCCCCCGGGATACGCAGTATTTT.